The clone carrying this T cell receptor beta chain has a handful of counts. The data derive from a study of blood T cell repertoires in COVID-19. In the study overall: Spain, Italy and the United States supplied samples that represented acute and convalescent COVID-19.

CDR3 length equals 13 residues. Per the germline V gene, CDR1 is SNHLY and CDR2 is FYNNEI. V gave up 7 bases and J gave up 5 bases, with 14 bases separating them. Participants, about 18 to 90 years old, spanned around 25 US areas. Authors' processing steps: Reference gene primer amplification in the assay estimated nucleated cell counts. Assay used: immunoSEQ multiplex PCR; TCRdb lists only in-frame clones, some missing. The D gene and trimming were derived from the DNA, and the V and J assignments and clone size from that table. The sample lists roughly 220,000 clones; approximately 84% were seen once.

The chain combines TRBV2 with TRBJ1-1; no definite D call. The specimen was PBMCs or T cells enriched from blood (not recorded which). This sequence originates from a middle-aged man who had recovered from COVID-19. CDR3 in DNA: TGTGCCAGCACCCCGGCCCGAGGGACTGAAGCTTTCTTT. This encodes CASTPARGTEAFF. Filled out from reference TRBV2 and TRBJ1-1, the complete variable domain reads EPEVTQTPSHQVTQMGQEVILRCVPISNHLYFYWYRQILGQKVEFLVSFYNNEISEKSEIFDDQFSVERPDGSNFTLKIRSTKLEDSAMYFCASTPARGTEAFFGQGTRLTVV.